The 24 T cell receptor beta chains below come from one sample, sequenced in a study of T-cell reconstitution after alpha-beta-depleted transplantation in children. TCRbeta library preparation incorporated unique molecular identifiers. One entry per CDR3 protein, called by TCRdb with MiXCR from the PCR reads. The sample records around 380,000 distinct CDR3 sequences, approximately 11% being singletons. The sample consisted of PBMCs from the stem cell graft donor, taken from the stem cell graft. These TCRs come from a human donor who donated a stem cell graft to a child with acute myeloid leukemia.

Points on this clonotype: A much larger clone differs from this one at a single base, so this may be a read error. V and J are TRBV5-6 and TRBJ2-1; D ambiguous. V lost 3 bases and J 12 bases, leaving 13 bases between the germline ends. This CDR3 comprises 12 residues. Germline values: CDR1 SGHDT, CDR2 YYEEEE. The CDR3 DNA is TGTGCCAGCAGCTGGTCGGGTCTGGCGCAGTTCTTC. Amino acid sequence: CASSWSGLAQFF.

This clonotype was counted only a few times. The V and J genes are TRBV7-9 and TRBJ2-2, with D possibly matching TRBD1 (6 bases). Per the germline V gene, CDR1 is SEHNR and CDR2 is FQNEAQ (reference sequence). V was pared by 4 bases and J by 3 bases, with 9 bases between. This CDR3 has 14 residues. CDR3 bases: TGTGCCAGCAGCTCGAGGGGGTACACCGGGGAGCTGTTTTTT. Protein sequence: CASSSRGYTGELFF.

This clonotype was seen only once. The chain recombines TRBV4-3 with TRBJ2-2; D remains ambiguous. Trimming removed 0 bases at V and 4 bases at J, with 6 bases between. Germline assignment: CDR1 LGHNA and CDR2 YSLEER. The CDR3 consists of 14 residues. In DNA, the CDR3 is TGCGCCAGCAGCCAAGAGTGGAGCACCGGGGAGCTGTTTTTT. Amino acids: CASSQEWSTGELFF.

This clonotype has a handful of counts. The J gene is TRBJ2-3, the V gene TRBV4-3; 10 positions agree with TRBD2. CDR3 length: 16 residues. The trim removed 0 bases at V and 7 bases at J, leaving 7 bases unmatched. Germline CDR1 reads LGHNA; CDR2 reads YSLEER. The CDR3 DNA reads as TGCGCCAGCAGCCAAGACCTTAGCGGGAGGATGAATACGCAGTATTTT. It specifies CASSQDLSGRMNTQYF.

This clonotype has more than one count but fewer than ten. The J gene is TRBJ2-3, the V gene TRBV7-2; unclear D gene. This CDR3 is 15 amino acids long. Trimming pared 4 bases from V and 3 bases from J, leaving 14 bases between. Germline V gene data show CDR1 as SGHTA and CDR2 as FQGNSA. The CDR3 protein is CASSSRRKVTDTQYF. The CDR3 DNA reads as TGTGCCAGCAGCTCTCGACGGAAAGTAACAGATACGCAGTATTTT. The full variable domain, completed using reference TRBV7-2 and TRBJ2-3, is GAGVSQSPSNKVTEKGKDVELRCDPISGHTALYWYRQSLGQGLEFLIYFQGNSAPDKSGLPSDRFSAERTGGSVSTLTIQRTQQEDSAVYLCASSSRRKVTDTQYFGPGTRLTVL.

This rearrangement joins TRBV11-2 to TRBJ2-5; TRBD2 matches 7 bases. Germline V gives CDR1 SGHAT, CDR2 FQNNGV. The CDR3 covers 14 residues. The junction had 4 bases not matched to a gene; V was cut back by 5 bases and J by 1 base. For the CDR3, the DNA is TGTGCCAGCAGCGAGGGACTACCCCAAGAGACCCAGTACTTC. This gives the protein CASSEGLPQETQYF.

The rearrangement joins TRBV5-1 to TRBJ2-6; D is unclear. This CDR3 is 15 amino acids long. Trimming left V 3 bases short and J 4 bases short, with 11 bases between. Germline V gene sequence: CDR1 SGHRS, CDR2 YFSETQ. The CDR3 DNA reads TGCGCCAGCAGCTCGAACGACGGAGGGGCCAACGTCCTGACTTTC. It yields the protein CASSSNDGGANVLTF.

V and J are TRBV20-1 and TRBJ2-2; D possibly corresponds to TRBD2 (6 bases). Germline V CDR1 and CDR2: DFQATT, SNEGSKA (reference sequence). V dropped 4 bases and J dropped 0 bases, with 12 bases sitting between them. This CDR3 region has 15 residues. The CDR3 region has the DNA TGCAGTGCTAAAAGGGCTAGCGCGAACACCGGGGAGCTGTTTTTT. It translates to CSAKRASANTGELFF.

This clonotype has just a few counts. The V call is TRBV5-6, the J call TRBJ2-4, with 9 bases aligning to TRBD1. The germline gives CDR1 SGHDT, CDR2 YYEEEE. V lost 3 bases to trimming and J lost 7 bases; unmatched junction nucleotides: 5. The CDR3 has 14 residues. CDR3 coding DNA: TGTGCCAGCAGCTCAAGCGGGACAGGGAACATTCAGTACTTC. Protein product: CASSSSGTGNIQYF.

This clonotype was observed many times. The rearrangement joins TRBV6-1 to TRBJ2-1; 8 bases align to TRBD2. The CDR3 totals 16 residues. The V gene end was trimmed by 5 bases and the J gene end by 4 bases; junction bases not matched to a gene: 10. Germline CDR1 is MNHNS and CDR2 is SASEGT. CDR3 in amino acids: CASSPLAGGSYNEQFF. CDR3 nucleotide sequence: TGTGCCAGCAGTCCCTTGGCGGGGGGTTCATACAATGAGCAGTTCTTC.

In its sample, this clonotype was seen a few times. The V gene is TRBV2, the J gene TRBJ2-1, with D possibly being TRBD1 (5 bases). V lost 7 bases and J 8 bases, leaving 18 bases between the germline ends. The CDR3 runs 14 residues. Germline V gene lookup returns CDR1 SNHLY and CDR2 FYNNEI. This CDR3 is CASNRQSGRDEQFF. CDR3 sequence (DNA): TGTGCCAGCAATAGACAGAGTGGTAGGGATGAGCAGTTCTTC.

The genes are TRBV10-3 and TRBJ2-7; 8 bases match TRBD2. Germline V gene lookup returns CDR1 ENHRY and CDR2 SYGVKD. CDR3 length equals 15 residues. The V segment lost 3 bases and the J segment 0 bases; nucleotides outside the gene matches: 4. CDR3 nucleotides: TGTGCCATCAGTGACGCGCGGGGGGTCTCCTACGAGCAGTACGTC. It specifies CAISDARGVSYEQYV.

This clonotype has just a few counts. This rearrangement joins TRBV6-1 to TRBJ2-1; 8 bases fit TRBD2. Looked up from germline, CDR1 is MNHNS and CDR2 is SASEGT. With V trimmed by 8 bases and J by 6 bases, 6 bases remained unmatched. The CDR3 loop spans 13 amino acids. CDR3 sequence: CASPPGGFNEQFF. The DNA of the CDR3 is TGTGCCAGCCCCCCGGGAGGGTTCAATGAGCAGTTCTTC.

The chain links TRBV29-1 to TRBJ2-1, with D maybe TRBD1 (5 bases). The germline V gene has CDR1 SQVTM and CDR2 ANQGSEA. The V end was cut by 6 bases, the J end by 6 bases, with 12 bases between. The CDR3 sequence is 12 residues long. The DNA of the CDR3 is TGCAGCGTAAAGAGACAGTTCAATGAGCAGTTCTTC. Translating it yields CSVKRQFNEQFF.

This clonotype was counted between two and nine times. The rearrangement uses TRBV7-2 and TRBJ2-7; D unresolved. The CDR3 totals 14 residues. Per the germline V gene, CDR1 is SGHTA and CDR2 is FQGNSA. V lost 5 bases, J lost 3 bases, and 14 bases lay in between. The CDR3 region is CASSPSLGYYEQYF. The DNA of the CDR3 is TGTGCCAGCAGCCCTTCACTGGGTTACTACGAGCAGTACTTC.

The V and J genes are TRBV7-2 and TRBJ2-3, with D perhaps matching TRBD2 (5 bases). Germline lookup yields CDR1 SGHTA and CDR2 FQGNSA. This CDR3 contains 14 residues. V shed 4 bases and J shed 6 bases, with 14 bases lying between them. CDR3: CASSSRATGDTQYF. The CDR3 DNA follows: TGTGCCAGCAGCTCGCGGGCCACCGGGGATACGCAGTATTTT.

This clonotype turned up a few times. This chain joins TRBV20-1 and TRBJ2-3; D unresolved. Germline V CDR1 and CDR2: DFQATT, SNEGSKA (reference sequence). The germline V and J ends were trimmed by 6 bases and 4 bases, with 11 bases remaining between them. The CDR3 is 12 amino acids. The CDR3 nucleotides read TGCAGTGCCAGGTCAGGTCCAGATACGCAGTATTTT. Amino acids: CSARSGPDTQYF.

The sample holds a few counts of this clonotype. The rearrangement links TRBV20-1 to TRBJ2-1; no reliable D call. This CDR3 spans 12 amino acids. CDR1 is DFQATT, CDR2 SNEGSKA, per germline (reference sequence). Deletions cut 3 bases from V and 10 bases from J, with 13 bases between. CDR3 loop: CSASIVLGEQFF. CDR3 nucleotide sequence: TGCAGTGCTAGTATAGTCCTTGGAGAGCAGTTCTTC.

The V and J genes are TRBV7-2 and TRBJ2-7; D is perhaps TRBD2 (6 bases). The CDR3 consists of 15 residues. The germline V gene encodes CDR1 SGHTA and CDR2 FQGNSA. V gave up 5 bases and J gave up 0 bases, with 14 bases separating them. CDR3 residues: CASSQLFGSSYEQYF. CDR3 coding DNA: TGTGCCAGCAGCCAACTTTTCGGGAGCTCCTACGAGCAGTACTTC.

J is TRBJ2-1 and V is TRBV6-2 or TRBV6-3; 8 bases fit TRBD2. J was trimmed by 0 bases and V by 4 bases; bases with no gene match: 8. Germline V gives CDR1 MNHEY, CDR2 SVGEGT. This CDR3 region has 17 residues. For the CDR3, the DNA is TGTGCCAGCAGTTTCAACCCCAGCGGGAGCTCCTACAATGAGCAGTTCTTC. It translates to CASSFNPSGSSYNEQFF.

The rearrangement joins TRBV3-1 to TRBJ1-1; 7 bases agree with TRBD1. Germline-derived CDR1 and CDR2 are LGHDT and YNNKEL (reference sequence). V shed 4 bases, J shed 5 bases, and the junction held 7 bases outside the gene matches. This CDR3 is built from 14 residues. The CDR3 protein is CASSRGTEGTEAFF. In nucleotides, the CDR3 is TGTGCCAGCAGCCGCGGGACAGAAGGTACTGAAGCTTTCTTT.

This clonotype showed up many times. The chain has TRBV6-2 or TRBV6-3 and TRBJ2-4, with 8 bases lining up with TRBD1. The CDR3 consists of 15 residues. Trimming cost V 6 bases and J 7 bases; bases outside gene matches: 11. Germline V gene data show CDR1 as MNHEY and CDR2 as SVGEGT. The CDR3 DNA follows: TGTGCCAGCAGGTCTCTGGACAGGGATTCGAACATTCAGTACTTC. This gives the protein CASRSLDRDSNIQYF.

The table lists this clonotype with many counts. This chain links TRBV12-3 or TRBV12-4 with TRBJ1-1; D call uncertain. The CDR3 runs to 14 residues. Trimming cost V 3 bases and J 1 base, with 9 bases left between them. CDR3 sequence: CASSLGGENTEAFF. The CDR3 nucleotides are TGTGCCAGCAGTTTGGGCGGCGAGAACACTGAAGCTTTCTTT.

This clonotype was counted between two and nine times. The germline gene is not matched at one end of the junction; a read error may be the cause. This chain links TRBV5-1 with TRBJ2-5, with 8 nucleotides matching TRBD1. Germline assignment: CDR1 SGHRS and CDR2 YFSETQ. This CDR3 contains 14 residues. The CDR3 loop reads CASRLGQAQETQYF. The CDR3 DNA is TGCGCCAGCAGGTTGGGACAGGCCCAAGAGACCCAGTACTTC.